This entry concerns a single T cell receptor (beta chain). Its antigen is undetermined. A sample-barcoded 5' primer and a J-beta primer mix were used in a second PCR of about 7 to 12 cycles. From the 5' RACE reads, TCRdb called clonotypes with MiXCR, one entry per CDR3 protein. The table lists almost 300,000 distinct CDR3 sequences, less than 30% of them singletons. The CDR3 sequence is 16 residues long. V lost 3 bases, J lost 6 bases, and 9 bases stayed unmatched. Germline V lookup: CDR1 SGHVS, CDR2 FNYEAQ. The data originate from a study of blood T cells in healthy people across ages. The study, taken as a whole, reports: Naive T cell percentage showed a strong correlation with TCR beta diversity.

The receptor comes from a woman aged 65 to 85 in good health. Sample: blood. The chain joins TRBV7-6 to TRBJ2-3; TRBD2 aligns across 10 bases. CDR3 loop: CASSLGLASPGDTQYF. CDR3 DNA: TGTGCCAGCAGCTTGGGACTAGCGAGCCCAGGGGATACGCAGTATTTT.